This T cell receptor beta chain was documented in a study of T cells after yellow fever vaccination. This clonotype was detected a few times. The CDR3 is 15 residues long. Trimming removed 6 bases from V and 0 bases from J, with 9 bases in between. CDR1 SNHLY and CDR2 FYNNEI come from the germline V gene. From the 5' RACE reads, TCRdb called clonotypes with MiXCR, one entry per CDR3 protein. The profile shows just under 600,000 distinct CDR3 sequences, approximately 13% of them singletons. J is TRBJ2-6 and V is TRBV2; D may match TRBD1 or TRBD2 (6 bases each). The receptor comes from a man aged 25 to 45 who received the YFV17D yellow fever vaccine. Material: PBMCs, obtained on the day of the yellow fever booster vaccination. CDR3 nucleotide sequence: TGTGCCAGCAGCGAGGGGGGCTCTGGGGCCAACGTCCTGACTTTC. It encodes CASSEGGSGANVLTF.